This TCR beta chain was documented in a study of T cell responses to AZD1222 COVID-19 vaccine. Broader study findings: Clonal diversity may have been underestimated, and the donors were mostly white British, with more females than males.

This clone was counted a single time. Its antigen remains unknown. Produced via immunoSEQ multiplex PCR; TCRdb's table is partial and in-frame only. Counted here are 130,000 or so clones, approximately 85% occurring once; the ten biggest clones make up 4.5% to 7%. CDR3 length equals 15 residues. Germline CDR1 SGHTA, CDR2 FQGNSA. V was shortened by 1 base and J by 6 bases, with 15 bases between the two germline ends. This TCR derives from an adult who received the AZD1222 COVID-19 vaccine. Sample: peripheral blood, taken 28 days after the second AZD1222 dose. This chain links TRBV7-2 with TRBJ1-2, with D unclear. The CDR3 coding sequence is TGTGCCAGCAGCTTAGATGCTGGGAACCCCCATGGCTACACCTTC. Amino acids: CASSLDAGNPHGYTF.